These 30 T cell receptor beta chains came from one sample sequenced in a study of blood T cells in healthy people across ages. It was with a sample-barcoded 5' primer and a J-beta primer mix that a second PCR of about 7 to 12 cycles was run. TCRdb ran MiXCR on the 5' RACE reads and lists one entry per CDR3 protein. In the table there are fewer than 2 million distinct CDR3 sequences, about 39% of which are singletons. Sequencing was performed on blood. All receptors come from a human donor in good health.

This clonotype was counted a few times. The chain carries TRBV7-2 and TRBJ1-2, with 8 bases identical to TRBD1. Per the germline V gene, CDR1 is SGHTA and CDR2 is FQGNSA. V was clipped by 3 bases and J by 0 bases; unmatched bases: 3. This CDR3 is built from 15 residues. The CDR3 region is CASSLSGQANYGYTF. CDR3 nucleotides: TGTGCCAGCAGCTTGTCGGGACAGGCTAACTATGGCTACACCTTC. Together with reference TRBV7-2 and TRBJ1-2, the CDR3 gives the full variable domain: GAGVSQSPSNKVTEKGKDVELRCDPISGHTALYWYRQSLGQGLEFLIYFQGNSAPDKSGLPSDRFSAERTGGSVSTLTIQRTQQEDSAVYLCASSLSGQANYGYTFGSGTRLTVV.

The rearrangement joins TRBV10-3 to TRBJ2-3, with 7 bases that match TRBD2. The germline gives CDR1 ENHRY, CDR2 SYGVKD. V trimming: 6 bases; J trimming: 1 base; junction bases outside the gene matches: 7. The CDR3 sequence is 15 residues long. DNA of the CDR3: TGTGCCATCAGGGGAGGGGTAAAGGGCACAGATACGCAGTATTTT. Translated: CAIRGGVKGTDTQYF.

This chain connects TRBV9 to TRBJ1-6, with a tentative D call TRBD1 (5 bases). The CDR3 runs 14 residues. Germline V CDR1 and CDR2: SGDLS, YYNGEE. Trimming stripped 1 base from V and 9 bases from J, with 11 bases between. The CDR3 region is CASSVKGLGSPLHF. In DNA form, the CDR3 reads TGTGCCAGCAGCGTAAAGGGGCTAGGTTCACCCCTCCACTTT.

V and J are TRBV7-2 and TRBJ1-1; D possibly corresponds to TRBD1 (5 bases). Trimming left V 8 bases short and J 4 bases short, with 17 bases between. Per germline, CDR1 SGHTA and CDR2 FQGNSA. The CDR3 has 14 residues. The CDR3 loop reads CASGLRWQGTEAFF. For the CDR3, the DNA is TGTGCCAGCGGCCTTCGATGGCAGGGCACTGAAGCTTTCTTT. The entire variable domain, with the rest obtained from reference TRBV7-2 and TRBJ1-1, is as follows: GAGVSQSPSNKVTEKGKDVELRCDPISGHTALYWYRQSLGQGLEFLIYFQGNSAPDKSGLPSDRFSAERTGGSVSTLTIQRTQQEDSAVYLCASGLRWQGTEAFFGQGTRLTVV.

This chain uses TRBV6-6 with TRBJ2-7; TRBD2 aligns across 7 bases. The J call may be mistaken, given a closer DNA end match to TRBJ2-5. CDR3 length: 11 amino acids. Germline CDR1 MNHNY, CDR2 SVGAGI (reference sequence). The chain's CDR3 is CATGGGETQYF. CDR3 DNA: TGTGCCACGGGAGGCGGGGAGACCCAGTACTTC.

The chain is built from TRBV12-3 or TRBV12-4 and TRBJ2-1; 10 bases match TRBD2. The CDR3 is 12 amino acids. V dropped 6 bases and J dropped 12; count of bases not matched to a gene: 5. Here the CDR3 DNA reads TGTGCCAGCAGCCAGTTAGCGGGGGGGCAGTTCTTC. The encoded protein is CASSQLAGGQFF.

The chain employs TRBV12-3 or TRBV12-4 and TRBJ2-1; D may be TRBD1 or TRBD2 (6 bases each). The length of the CDR3 is 15 residues. The V end was cut by 11 bases, the J end by 5 bases, with 22 bases between. The CDR3 loop reads CARTRSGEEDNEQFF. The DNA of the CDR3 is TGTGCCCGAACAAGGTCAGGGGAGGAGGACAATGAGCAGTTCTTC.

The chain carries TRBV4-3 and TRBJ1-4, with D maybe TRBD1 (5 bases). The V and J ends lost 8 bases and 0 bases respectively, with 13 bases between them. This CDR3 has 15 residues. Germline CDR1 LGHNA, CDR2 YSLEER. The CDR3 sequence: CASSRQTTTNEKLFF. The CDR3 coding sequence is TGCGCCAGCTCCCGACAGACCACAACTAATGAAAAACTGTTTTTT.

The gene calls are TRBV6-6 and TRBJ2-1; 7 bases agree with TRBD1. The CDR3 extends over 15 amino acids. In germline, CDR1 is MNHNY, CDR2 SVGAGI (reference sequence). After removal of 2 bases from V and 2 bases from J, the junction contained 3 bases not matched to a gene. The CDR3 protein is CASSYQQGTYNEQFF. The DNA for the CDR3 is TGTGCCAGCAGTTACCAACAGGGGACCTACAATGAGCAGTTCTTC.

The rearrangement links TRBV7-2 to TRBJ2-7; the match to TRBD1 covers 10 bases. CDR1 and CDR2 (germline): SGHTA, FQGNSA. The CDR3 is 16 residues long. V trimming: 1 base; J trimming: 6 bases; junction bases outside the gene matches: 9. CDR3 in amino acids: CASSLGPPGQGFEQYF. DNA of the CDR3: TGTGCCAGCAGCTTAGGTCCCCCGGGACAGGGGTTCGAGCAGTACTTC.

This clonotype occurred a few times. The chain combines TRBV4-3 with TRBJ2-3, with D unclear. Trimming took off 1 base at V and 6 bases at J, with 14 bases between the two ends. The CDR3 is made up of 15 amino acids. In germline, CDR1 is LGHNA, CDR2 YSLEER. Here the CDR3 DNA reads TGCGCCAGCAGCCAAGTCGGGTCAGACGGCGATACGCAGTATTTT. Protein product: CASSQVGSDGDTQYF.

Only a few counts were recorded for this clonotype. This chain uses TRBV6-2 or TRBV6-3 with TRBJ2-1; D gene uncertain. Germline V CDR1 and CDR2: MNHEY, SVGEGT. V was pared by 6 bases and J by 8 bases, with 8 bases between. This CDR3 comprises 11 residues. CDR3 protein: CASSRWDEQFF. For the CDR3, the DNA is TGTGCCAGCAGCCGTTGGGATGAGCAGTTCTTC.

The rearrangement joins TRBV5-1 to TRBJ2-3; D not resolved. Looked up from germline, CDR1 is SGHRS and CDR2 is YFSETQ. The CDR3 is 14 amino acids. V lost 4 bases, J lost 4 bases, and 13 bases lay in between. The CDR3 bases are TGCGCCAGCAGCACCACAAGGAAGGCAGATACGCAGTATTTT. Protein product: CASSTTRKADTQYF.

The chain recombines TRBV7-2 with TRBJ2-7, with 7 bases lining up with TRBD2. This CDR3 has 14 amino acids. V shed 2 bases and J 3 bases; nucleotides not matched to a gene: 4. Per the germline V gene, CDR1 is SGHTA and CDR2 is FQGNSA. The DNA of the CDR3 is TGTGCCAGCAGCTTACGGGGGGAACTCTACGAGCAGTACTTC. Translated: CASSLRGELYEQYF.

This clonotype was picked up a small number of times. The chain uses TRBV20-1 and TRBJ1-1, with a weak D call TRBD1 (6 bases). Germline CDR1 DFQATT, CDR2 SNEGSKA (reference sequence). With 6 bases removed from V and 7 bases from J, the gap between germline ends came to 12 bases. The CDR3 is made up of 11 amino acids. CDR3 residues: CSAVPRGEAFF. CDR3 DNA: TGCAGTGCCGTCCCCAGGGGTGAAGCTTTCTTT.

The chain has TRBV7-3 and TRBJ2-3, with D possibly TRBD2 on 7 matching bases. V dropped 2 bases and J dropped 2 bases, with 14 bases sitting between them. There are 16 residues in the CDR3. CDR1 is SGHTA, CDR2 FQGTGA, per germline. CDR3 DNA: TGTGCCAGCAGCTTAGGGGGCGGGGGCAACACAGATACGCAGTATTTT. Translated: CASSLGGGGNTDTQYF.

The chain is built from TRBV3-1 and TRBJ2-7, with 9 bases identical to TRBD1. Per the germline V gene, CDR1 is LGHDT and CDR2 is YNNKEL (reference sequence). The CDR3 length is 15 residues. Trimming removed 4 bases from V and 3 bases from J; junction bases left unmatched: 7. CDR3: CASSPTRTGDYEQYF. The CDR3 DNA sequence: TGTGCCAGCAGCCCGACCCGGACAGGGGACTACGAGCAGTACTTC.

Comment on this clonotype: The junction departs from germline at one end; a sequencing error may be responsible. This rearrangement joins TRBV14 to TRBJ2-1; D remains ambiguous. Germline-derived CDR1 and CDR2 are SGHDN and FVKESK. This CDR3 is built from 11 residues. CDR3 bases: TGTGCCTGCAGGCAGTACAATGAGCAGTTCTTC. It is translated as CACRQYNEQFF.

This clonotype was seen more than once but under ten times. The rearrangement uses TRBV5-1 and TRBJ2-7, with D possibly TRBD2 on 5 matching bases. In germline, CDR1 is SGHRS, CDR2 YFSETQ. V was cut by 7 bases and J by 4 bases, with 15 bases left in between. This CDR3 is 13 amino acids long. The CDR3 spells CASHEGGGYEQYF. CDR3 nucleotides: TGCGCCAGCCATGAGGGCGGAGGATACGAGCAGTACTTC.

In this sample, this clonotype turned up a few times. V and J are TRBV20-1 and TRBJ2-4; D is unresolved. Germline V lookup: CDR1 DFQATT, CDR2 SNEGSKA (reference sequence). Trimming removed 0 bases from V and 0 bases from J, with 9 bases in between. CDR3 length: 15 residues. This chain's CDR3 is CSARDLFPAKNIQYF. The DNA of the CDR3 is TGCAGTGCTAGAGATCTGTTCCCAGCCAAAAACATTCAGTACTTC.

This clonotype has a handful of counts. The chain carries TRBV28 and TRBJ2-1; D might be TRBD1 (6 bases). CDR3 length equals 12 residues. V lost 4 bases to trimming and J lost 15 bases, with 16 bases between them. Germline-derived CDR1 and CDR2 are MDHEN and SYDVKM. The CDR3 DNA is TGTGCCAGCAGTTCCCCCCCGGGACAAGTGTTCTTC. This codes for CASSSPPGQVFF.

The chain links TRBV13 to TRBJ2-3; 9 positions match TRBD1. V was pared by 0 bases and J by 3 bases, with 7 bases of the junction left unmatched. The CDR3 loop spans 17 amino acids. Germline lookup yields CDR1 PRHDT and CDR2 FYEKMQ (reference sequence). This CDR3 reads CASSLGWGQGGTDTQYF. As DNA, the CDR3 is TGTGCCAGCAGCTTAGGATGGGGACAGGGTGGTACAGATACGCAGTATTTT.

This chain uses TRBV7-9 with TRBJ2-3; D may be TRBD1 (7 bases). The CDR3 spans 16 residues. Germline V gene sequence: CDR1 SEHNR, CDR2 FQNEAQ (reference sequence). Trimming took off 3 bases at V and 4 bases at J, with 17 bases between the two ends. The CDR3 DNA follows: TGTGCCAGCAGCTTTTCTTTAGGAGGGGGCGCAGATACGCAGTATTTT. The encoded protein is CASSFSLGGGADTQYF.

This clonotype has a handful of counts. V and J are TRBV5-1 and TRBJ2-7; either TRBD1 or TRBD2 may fit D (5 bases each). The CDR3 covers 16 residues. Trimming removed 4 bases at V and 4 bases at J, with 21 bases between. Germline CDR1 is SGHRS and CDR2 is YFSETQ. CDR3 DNA sequence: TGCGCCAGCAGCCAGGGCCTTCGGAGCGGTGAATACGAGCAGTACTTC. Translation gives CASSQGLRSGEYEQYF.

The table lists this clonotype with a few counts. The chain combines TRBV2 with TRBJ2-2, with D uncertain. The germline V and J ends were trimmed by 8 bases and 10 bases, with 11 bases remaining between them. The CDR3 extends over 11 amino acids. CDR1 is SNHLY, CDR2 FYNNEI, per germline. DNA of the CDR3: TGTGCCAGCGTGGGGTTCACGGAGCTGTTTTTT. Translating gives CASVGFTELFF.

The chain employs TRBV5-1 and TRBJ1-1; 12 nucleotides align to TRBD1. CDR1 is SGHRS, CDR2 YFSETQ, per germline. Trimming cost V 3 bases and J 7 bases; bases outside gene matches: 10. This CDR3 contains 16 residues. The CDR3 coding sequence is TGCGCCAGCAGCTCCGGGACAGGGGGCCTGTTGGGTGAAGCTTTCTTT. It codes for CASSSGTGGLLGEAFF.

The chain joins TRBV20-1 to TRBJ2-1; 8 bases agree with TRBD1. V dropped 0 bases and J dropped 5; count of bases not matched to a gene: 9. Germline CDR1 and CDR2: DFQATT and SNEGSKA (reference sequence). The CDR3 covers 16 residues. The CDR3, as DNA: TGCAGTGCTAGAGATCGGGGGACAGGCCAACACAATGAGCAGTTCTTC. Encoded protein: CSARDRGTGQHNEQFF.

The chain employs TRBV6-5 and TRBJ1-4; 7 bases are shared with TRBD1. Germline CDR1 is MNHEY and CDR2 is SVGAGI. V lost 5 bases, J lost 7 bases, and 10 bases stayed unmatched. The CDR3 contains 15 residues. The CDR3 nucleotides are TGTGCCAGCAGTATTCAAAGGGGGCGTGGTGAAAAACTGTTTTTT. Its protein is CASSIQRGRGEKLFF.

This chain connects TRBV5-1 to TRBJ2-5; D may be TRBD2 (6 bases). The ends were cut back, 4 bases at V and 3 bases at J, with 13 bases in the middle. The CDR3 has 14 residues. The germline V gene has CDR1 SGHRS and CDR2 YFSETQ. This chain's CDR3 is CASSAGTVKETQYF. The CDR3 DNA follows: TGCGCCAGCAGCGCGGGGACGGTGAAAGAGACCCAGTACTTC.

This clonotype was recorded a few times. The V call is TRBV7-8, the J call TRBJ1-1; perhaps TRBD1 as D (5 bases). Germline CDR1 is SGHVS and CDR2 is FQNEAQ. The V end was cut by 9 bases, the J end by 4 bases, with 15 bases between. The CDR3 consists of 13 residues. CDR3 sequence (DNA): TGTGCCAGTACCTTGGGGGGAAGCACTGAAGCTTTCTTT. Its protein product is CASTLGGSTEAFF.